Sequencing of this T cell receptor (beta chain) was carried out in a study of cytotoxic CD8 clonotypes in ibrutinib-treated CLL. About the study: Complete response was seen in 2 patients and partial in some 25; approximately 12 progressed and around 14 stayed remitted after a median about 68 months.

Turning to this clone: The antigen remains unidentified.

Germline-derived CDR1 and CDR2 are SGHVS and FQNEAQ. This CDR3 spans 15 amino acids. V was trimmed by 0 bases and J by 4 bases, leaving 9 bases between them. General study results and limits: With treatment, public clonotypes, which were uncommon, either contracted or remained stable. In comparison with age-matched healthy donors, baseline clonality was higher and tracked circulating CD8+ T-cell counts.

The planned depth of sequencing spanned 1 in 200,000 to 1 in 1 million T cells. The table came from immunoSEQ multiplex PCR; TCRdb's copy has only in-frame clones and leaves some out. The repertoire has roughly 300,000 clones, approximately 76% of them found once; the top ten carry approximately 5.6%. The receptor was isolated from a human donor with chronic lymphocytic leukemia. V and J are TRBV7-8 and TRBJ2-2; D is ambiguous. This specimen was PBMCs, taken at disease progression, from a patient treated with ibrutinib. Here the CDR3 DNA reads TGTGCCAGCAGCTTAGCGTGGGTACGCACCGGGGAGCTGTTTTTT. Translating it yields CASSLAWVRTGELFF. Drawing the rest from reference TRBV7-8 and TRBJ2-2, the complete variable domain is GAGVSQSPRYKVAKRGQDVALRCDPISGHVSLFWYQQALGQGPEFLTYFQNEAQLDKSGLPSDRFFAERPEGSVSTLKIQRTQQEDSAVYLCASSLAWVRTGELFFGEGSRLTVL.